The 28 T cell receptor beta chains below come from one sample, sequenced in a study of shared clonotypes between healthy human individuals. TCRdb's table, derived via immunoSEQ multiplex PCR, lists solely in-frame clones and lacks some. The sample lists about 1.4 million clones, roughly 96% occurring once. What was sequenced was naive CD4+ T cells sorted from blood. Subset in this sample: CD45RA+ positively selected. These TCRs come from a man aged 30 to 45 in good health.

This clone is a singleton in its sample. The identical CDR3 is also encoded by other nucleotide sequences in the sample. The rearrangement uses TRBV2 and TRBJ2-1; no firm D call. The V gene's germline CDR1 is SNHLY and CDR2 FYNNEI. The V end lost 5 bases, the J end lost 6 bases, and 5 bases lay between the germline ends. CDR3 length: 11 amino acids. The CDR3 reads CASSRGNEQFF. The CDR3 DNA follows: TGTGCCAGCAGTAGAGGCAATGAGCAGTTCTTC. Looking up the rest from reference TRBV2 and TRBJ2-1 gives the full variable domain: EPEVTQTPSHQVTQMGQEVILRCVPISNHLYFYWYRQILGQKVEFLVSFYNNEISEKSEIFDDQFSVERPDGSNFTLKIRSTKLEDSAMYFCASSRGNEQFFGPGTRLTVL.

This rearrangement joins TRBV29-1 to TRBJ2-3; TRBD2 matches at 10 bases. This CDR3 comprises 13 residues. After removal of 4 bases from V and 6 bases from J, the junction contained 4 bases not matched to a gene. The germline V gene has CDR1 SQVTM and CDR2 ANQGSEA. The CDR3 region has the DNA TGCAGCGTTGGCGCTAGCGGGAGTGATACGCAGTATTTT. It codes for CSVGASGSDTQYF.

The rearrangement uses TRBV7-3 and TRBJ2-7; D uncertain. V was cut by 2 bases and J by 0 bases, with 5 bases left in between. The CDR3 sequence is 13 residues long. The germline V gene encodes CDR1 SGHTA and CDR2 FQGTGA. The CDR3 loop is CASSLGPSYEQYF. DNA of the CDR3: TGTGCCAGCAGCTTAGGTCCCTCCTACGAGCAGTACTTC.

The V and J genes are TRBV25-1 and TRBJ1-2; TRBD1 is a possible D gene (6 bases). Trimming took 1 base from V and 7 from J, leaving 13 bases between them. Germline values: CDR1 MGHDK, CDR2 SYGVNS. This CDR3 is 14 amino acids long. DNA for the CDR3: TGTGCCAGCAGTGAATCTTCCGGGGGCACTGGCTACACCTTC. Translating it yields CASSESSGGTGYTF.

The rearrangement joins TRBV27 to TRBJ2-7; 7 nucleotides align to TRBD2. The CDR3 has 17 amino acids. In germline, CDR1 is MNHEY, CDR2 SMNVEV (reference sequence). V gave up 3 bases and J gave up 5 bases; unmatched junction bases: 16. CDR3 sequence reads: CASSFRSFGGGPHEQYF. In DNA, the CDR3 is TGTGCCAGCAGTTTCCGGAGTTTTGGGGGAGGGCCCCACGAGCAGTACTTC.

Comments on this clone: At one end, the junction sequence differs from germline, possibly due to a read error. The genes are TRBV4-1 and TRBJ2-5; 8 bases are shared with TRBD2. Germline V gene sequence: CDR1 MGHRA, CDR2 YSYEKL. The CDR3 is made up of 17 amino acids. The CDR3 DNA follows: TGCGCCAGCAGTCAAGGCGATTCAGCGGGAGCAGTGGAGACCCAGTACTTC. It specifies CASSQGDSAGAVETQYF.

The chain combines TRBV2 with TRBJ2-5; D is ambiguous. The CDR3 runs 12 residues. Germline-derived CDR1 and CDR2 are SNHLY and FYNNEI. Trimming stripped 4 bases from V and 5 bases from J, with 8 bases between. This CDR3 reads CASSVGLETQYF. The CDR3 bases are TGTGCCAGCAGTGTTGGATTGGAGACCCAGTACTTC.

CDR3 protein: CASSLLSGSGRETQYF. CDR3 nucleotide sequence: TGCGCCAGCAGCTTACTTAGCGGGAGTGGGAGAGAGACCCAGTACTTC. This chain uses TRBV5-1 with TRBJ2-5, with TRBD2 identical over 9 bases. The J segment lost 4 bases and the V segment lost 2 bases, leaving 9 bases of the junction unmatched. The CDR3 runs to 16 residues. CDR1 and CDR2 from the germline V gene are SGHRS and YFSETQ.

The CDR3 DNA sequence: TGTGCCAGCAGTAACCACAGGGGGATGAACACTGAAGCTTTCTTT. It translates to CASSNHRGMNTEAFF. The genes are TRBV6-1 and TRBJ1-1; 8 bases fit TRBD1. J gave up 0 bases and V 5 bases, and 5 bases lay outside the gene matches. Germline-derived CDR1 and CDR2 are MNHNS and SASEGT. The CDR3 covers 15 residues.

The chain uses TRBV10-3 and TRBJ2-7; TRBD1 matches at 9 bases. In germline, CDR1 is ENHRY, CDR2 SYGVKD. With 6 bases clipped from V and 2 bases from J, the junction kept 8 bases outside the gene matches. The CDR3 is made up of 15 amino acids. Written as DNA, the CDR3 is TGTGCCATCAGCTTCGGACAGGGGATTCCCTACGAGCAGTACTTC. Protein product: CAISFGQGIPYEQYF.

The chain couples TRBV9 to TRBJ2-1, with 8 bases identical to TRBD2. CDR3 length: 14 residues. The V and J ends lost 4 bases and 10 bases, in that order; junction bases with no gene match: 10. The germline V gene has CDR1 SGDLS and CDR2 YYNGEE. CDR3 DNA sequence: TGTGCCAGCAGCCCCGGTCAAGCGGGAGAGGAGCAGTTCTTC. Residues: CASSPGQAGEEQFF. The variable domain in full, with the rest retrieved from reference TRBV9 and TRBJ2-1, is DSGVTQTPKHLITATGQRVTLRCSPRSGDLSVYWYQQSLDQGLQFLIQYYNGEERAKGNILERFSAQQFPDLHSELNLSSLELGDSALYFCASSPGQAGEEQFFGPGTRLTVL.

This clone appeared once. The chain has TRBV5-6 and TRBJ2-3; D not resolved. Germline assignment: CDR1 SGHDT and CDR2 YYEEEE. V was clipped by 0 bases and J by 5 bases, with 7 bases between them. The CDR3 is 13 amino acids. CDR3 region: CASSLVGRDTQYF. CDR3 sequence (DNA): TGTGCCAGCAGCTTGGTCGGCAGAGATACGCAGTATTTT.

In this sample, this clone turned up a few times. The chain joins TRBV5-4 to TRBJ1-2; TRBD1 is a possible D gene (6 bases). CDR3 length: 13 amino acids. The germline CDR1 and CDR2 sequences are SGHNT and YYREEE (reference sequence). Trimming removed 6 bases from V and 4 bases from J, with 13 bases in between. CDR3 coding DNA: TGTGCCAGCATCCCGAGAGGGGGCTATGGCTACACCTTC. Its protein product is CASIPRGGYGYTF.

The chain couples TRBV28 to TRBJ2-5; TRBD2 might be the D (6 bases). Germline CDR1 and CDR2: MDHEN and SYDVKM. This CDR3 spans 13 amino acids. V lost 7 bases and J 5 bases, leaving 14 bases between the germline ends. CDR3 in amino acids: CASTRGGGETQYF. The CDR3 coding sequence is TGTGCCAGCACTCGGGGTGGAGGGGAGACCCAGTACTTC.

This sequence joins TRBV19 and TRBJ2-6; 7 bases are a match to TRBD1. V dropped 10 bases and J dropped 0; count of bases not matched to a gene: 6. CDR1 and CDR2 from the germline V gene are LNHDA and SQIVND (reference sequence). This CDR3 region has 15 residues. The CDR3 loop is CATRDRASGANVLTF. In DNA, the CDR3 is TGTGCCACTAGGGACAGAGCCTCTGGGGCCAACGTCCTGACTTTC. Full variable domain (remainder filled in from reference TRBV19 and TRBJ2-6): DGGITQSPKYLFRKEGQNVTLSCEQNLNHDAMYWYRQDPGQGLRLIYYSQIVNDFQKGDIAEGYSVSREKKESFPLTVTSAQKNPTAFYLCATRDRASGANVLTFGAGSRLTVL.

The CDR3 here is CSVHRGSNTDTQYF. The CDR3 DNA follows: TGCAGCGTTCACCGGGGGTCGAACACAGATACGCAGTATTTT. The rearrangement joins TRBV29-1 to TRBJ2-3, with D possibly TRBD2 on 6 matching bases. CDR3 length: 14 residues. Trimming cost V 5 bases and J 2 bases, with 14 bases left between them. The germline V gene encodes CDR1 SQVTM and CDR2 ANQGSEA.

The genes are TRBV6-1 and TRBJ1-5; D unresolved. Germline loops: CDR1 MNHNS, CDR2 SASEGT. The V and J ends lost 4 bases and 7 bases respectively, with 17 bases between them. The CDR3 spans 15 residues. The CDR3 loop is CASSAKVGHGQPQHF. The CDR3 nucleotides read TGTGCCAGCAGTGCCAAGGTGGGTCATGGGCAGCCCCAGCATTTT.

This chain connects TRBV7-9 to TRBJ1-2, with D perhaps matching TRBD1 (6 bases). V gave up 10 bases and J gave up 5 bases, with 23 bases separating them. The V gene's germline CDR1 is SEHNR and CDR2 FQNEAQ (reference sequence). CDR3 length equals 15 residues. CDR3 DNA: TGTGCCACGCCCTCAGGGGTTGCAGGGGTATATGGCTACACCTTC. This gives the protein CATPSGVAGVYGYTF.

This rearrangement joins TRBV27 to TRBJ2-3, with D possibly TRBD2 on 6 matching bases. V lost 9 bases to trimming and J lost 1 base, with 11 bases between them. The CDR3 length is 13 residues. Looked up from germline, CDR1 is MNHEY and CDR2 is SMNVEV (reference sequence). The CDR3 spells CASRDSGTDTQYF. The CDR3 DNA is TGTGCCAGTCGGGACTCCGGCACAGATACGCAGTATTTT.

The V and J genes are TRBV5-6 and TRBJ1-4; tentatively, D is TRBD1 (5 bases). The CDR3 runs 16 residues. The germline V and J ends were trimmed by 2 bases and 0 bases, with 11 bases remaining between them. From germline, CDR1 is SGHDT and CDR2 YYEEEE. CDR3 protein: CASSLTRQTTNEKLFF. The CDR3, as DNA: TGTGCCAGCAGCTTAACGCGACAGACAACTAATGAAAAACTGTTTTTT.

This chain uses TRBV6-5 with TRBJ1-1, with TRBD1 matching over 8 bases. Germline trimming cut 5 bases from V and 8 bases from J; bases unmatched to any gene: 10. The CDR3 length is 14 residues. Germline V CDR1 and CDR2: MNHEY, SVGAGI. CDR3 bases: TGTGCCAGCAGTCGGGACTCCCGGGACAGGGAAGCTTTCTTT. Translated, it gives CASSRDSRDREAFF.

The chain combines TRBV11-3 with TRBJ2-5; weak D call: TRBD2 (5 bases). The CDR3 is 13 amino acids. V was clipped by 4 bases and J by 2 bases, with 8 bases between them. CDR1 is SGHNT and CDR2 is YENEEA in the germline V gene. CDR3 region: CASSSDSQETQYF. The DNA for the CDR3 is TGTGCCAGCAGCTCGGACTCTCAAGAGACCCAGTACTTC. Full variable domain (remainder filled in from reference TRBV11-3 and TRBJ2-5): EAGVVQSPRYKIIEKKQPVAFWCNPISGHNTLYWYLQNLGQGPELLIRYENEEAVDDSQLPKDRFSAERLKGVDSTLKIQPAELGDSAVYLCASSSDSQETQYFGPGTRLLVL.

CDR3 DNA sequence: TGTGCCAGCAGTTTAAAGGGAGTCACTGAAGCTTTCTTT. Its translation is CASSLKGVTEAFF. The chain links TRBV27 to TRBJ1-1; D unresolved. The CDR3 covers 13 residues. V dropped 2 bases and J dropped 4 bases, with 8 bases sitting between them. Per the germline V gene, CDR1 is MNHEY and CDR2 is SMNVEV (reference sequence).

The chain joins TRBV5-1 to TRBJ2-1; 9 nucleotides align to TRBD2. V was clipped by 0 bases and J by 3 bases; unmatched bases: 4. Germline V gene data show CDR1 as SGHRS and CDR2 as YFSETQ. The CDR3 is made up of 16 amino acids. The chain's CDR3 is CASSLEAGGLYNEQFF. Written as DNA, the CDR3 is TGCGCCAGCAGCTTGGAGGCGGGAGGGCTCTACAATGAGCAGTTCTTC. The full variable domain, rest sourced from reference TRBV5-1 and TRBJ2-1, is KAGVTQTPRYLIKTRGQQVTLSCSPISGHRSVSWYQQTPGQGLQFLFEYFSETQRNKGNFPGRFSGRQFSNSRSEMNVSTLELGDSALYLCASSLEAGGLYNEQFFGPGTRLTVL.

The gene calls are TRBV14 and TRBJ1-1, with D perhaps TRBD1 (5 bases). The CDR3 loop spans 16 amino acids. V was trimmed by 3 bases and J by 4 bases, leaving 18 bases between them. CDR1 is SGHDN, CDR2 FVKESK, per germline. Written as DNA, the CDR3 is TGTGCCAGCAGCCAGACTCTGCGAGGGGAATTCACTGAAGCTTTCTTT. It translates to CASSQTLRGEFTEAFF.

V usage is TRBV5-1 and J usage is TRBJ2-1, with 7 bases identical to TRBD2. In germline, CDR1 is SGHRS, CDR2 YFSETQ. V gave up 4 bases and J gave up 3 bases; unmatched junction bases: 7. This CDR3 region has 15 residues. This CDR3 is CASSPGLVFYNEQFF. CDR3 DNA sequence: TGCGCCAGCAGCCCTGGACTAGTCTTCTACAATGAGCAGTTCTTC.

The DNA for the CDR3 is TGTGCCAGCAGTTACTCCAGCAGGGGCTACGAGCAGTACTTC. It translates to CASSYSSRGYEQYF. The V gene is TRBV6-6, the J gene TRBJ2-7, with TRBD1 as a possible D gene (6 bases). The CDR3 length is 14 residues. Germline V CDR1 and CDR2: MNHNY, SVGAGI (reference sequence). Trimming cost V 0 bases and J 3 bases, with 9 bases left between them.

V gene TRBV9 combines with J gene TRBJ2-5; 7 nucleotides match TRBD2. Germline CDR1 SGDLS, CDR2 YYNGEE. V shed 4 bases, J shed 4 bases, and the junction held 4 bases outside the gene matches. The CDR3 is 13 residues long. CDR3 loop: CASSPGGRETQYF. For the CDR3, the DNA is TGTGCCAGCAGCCCGGGGGGTCGAGAGACCCAGTACTTC.